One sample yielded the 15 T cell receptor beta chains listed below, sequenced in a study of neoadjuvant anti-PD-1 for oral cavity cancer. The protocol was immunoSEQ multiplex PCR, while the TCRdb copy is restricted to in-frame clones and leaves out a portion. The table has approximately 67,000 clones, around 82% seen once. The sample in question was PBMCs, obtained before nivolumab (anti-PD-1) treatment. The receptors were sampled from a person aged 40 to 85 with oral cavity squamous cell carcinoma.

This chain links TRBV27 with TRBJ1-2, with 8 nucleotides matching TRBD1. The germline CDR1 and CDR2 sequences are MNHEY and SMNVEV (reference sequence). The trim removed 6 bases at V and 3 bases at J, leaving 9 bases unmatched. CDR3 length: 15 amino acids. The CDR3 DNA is TGTGCCAGCAGCCAGACAGGGGCGGAGTACTATGGCTACACCTTC. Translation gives CASSQTGAEYYGYTF.

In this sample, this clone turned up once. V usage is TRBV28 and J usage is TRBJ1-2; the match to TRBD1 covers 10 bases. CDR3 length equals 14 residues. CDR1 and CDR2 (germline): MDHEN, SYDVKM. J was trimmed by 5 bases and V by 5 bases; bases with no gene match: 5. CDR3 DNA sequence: TGTGCCAGCAGTCCGGGACAGGGGACTTATGGCTACACCTTC. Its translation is CASSPGQGTYGYTF.

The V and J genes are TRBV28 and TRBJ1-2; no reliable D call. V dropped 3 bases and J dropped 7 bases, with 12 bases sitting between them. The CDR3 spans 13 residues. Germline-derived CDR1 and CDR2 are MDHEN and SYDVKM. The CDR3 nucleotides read TGTGCCAGCAGTTTGGGCCGGGAGGTTGGCTACACCTTC. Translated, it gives CASSLGREVGYTF.

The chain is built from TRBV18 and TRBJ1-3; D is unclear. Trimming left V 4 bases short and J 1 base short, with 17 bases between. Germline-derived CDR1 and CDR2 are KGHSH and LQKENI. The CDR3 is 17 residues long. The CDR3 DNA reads TGTGCCAGCTCACTCTCCCCTTCGGGGAAATCTGGAAACACCATATATTTT. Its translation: CASSLSPSGKSGNTIYF.

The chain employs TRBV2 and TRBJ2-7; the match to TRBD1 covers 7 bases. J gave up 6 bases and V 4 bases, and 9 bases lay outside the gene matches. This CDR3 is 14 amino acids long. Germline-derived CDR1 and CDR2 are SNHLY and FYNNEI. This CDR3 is CASSGGRGLREQYF. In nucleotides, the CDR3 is TGTGCCAGCAGTGGGGGCAGGGGGTTACGCGAGCAGTACTTC.

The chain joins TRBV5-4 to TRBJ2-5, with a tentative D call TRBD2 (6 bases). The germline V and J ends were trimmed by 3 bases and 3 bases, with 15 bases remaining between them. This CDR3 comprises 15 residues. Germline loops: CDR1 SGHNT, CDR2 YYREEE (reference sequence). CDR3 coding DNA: TGTGCCAGCAGCTGGGCTGGGGCTAGCGAAGAGACCCAGTACTTC. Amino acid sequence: CASSWAGASEETQYF.

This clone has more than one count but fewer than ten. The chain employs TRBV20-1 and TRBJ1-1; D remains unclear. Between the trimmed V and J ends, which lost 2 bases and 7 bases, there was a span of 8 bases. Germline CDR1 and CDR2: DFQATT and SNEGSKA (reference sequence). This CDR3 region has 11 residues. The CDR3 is CSARNYLEAFF. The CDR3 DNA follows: TGCAGTGCTAGAAACTATCTTGAAGCTTTCTTT.

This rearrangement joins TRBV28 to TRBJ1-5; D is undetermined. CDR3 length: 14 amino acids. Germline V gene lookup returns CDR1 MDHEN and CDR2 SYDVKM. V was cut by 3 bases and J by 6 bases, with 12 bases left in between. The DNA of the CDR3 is TGTGCCAGCAGTTTGCTCGGGAGGACTCAGCCCCAGCATTTT. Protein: CASSLLGRTQPQHF.

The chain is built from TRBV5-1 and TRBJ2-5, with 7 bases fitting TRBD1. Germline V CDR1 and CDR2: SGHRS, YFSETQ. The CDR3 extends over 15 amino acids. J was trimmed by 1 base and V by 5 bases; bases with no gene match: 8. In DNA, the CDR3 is TGCGCCAGCAGACCCCTGACAGGGACCCAAGAGACCCAGTACTTC. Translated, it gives CASRPLTGTQETQYF.

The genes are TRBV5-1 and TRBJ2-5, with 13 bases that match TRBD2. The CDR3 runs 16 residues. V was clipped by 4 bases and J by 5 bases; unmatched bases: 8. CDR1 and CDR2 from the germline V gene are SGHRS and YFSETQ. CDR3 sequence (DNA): TGCGCCAGCAGCCCCACTAGCGGGAGGGCCGGGGAGACCCAGTACTTC. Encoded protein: CASSPTSGRAGETQYF. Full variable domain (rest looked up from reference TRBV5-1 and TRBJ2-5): KAGVTQTPRYLIKTRGQQVTLSCSPISGHRSVSWYQQTPGQGLQFLFEYFSETQRNKGNFPGRFSGRQFSNSRSEMNVSTLELGDSALYLCASSPTSGRAGETQYFGPGTRLLVL.

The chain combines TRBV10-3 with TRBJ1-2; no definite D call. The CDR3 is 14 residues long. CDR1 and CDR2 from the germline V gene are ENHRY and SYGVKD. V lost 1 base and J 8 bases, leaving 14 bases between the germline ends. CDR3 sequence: CAISEFTWTRGYTF. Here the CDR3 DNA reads TGTGCCATCAGTGAGTTTACATGGACTAGGGGCTACACCTTC.

This chain's CDR3 is CAWMVLRAYNEQFF. The DNA for the CDR3 is TGTGCCTGGATGGTACTACGCGCCTACAATGAGCAGTTCTTC. The chain uses TRBV30 and TRBJ2-1; D not resolved. V was cut by 4 bases and J by 2 bases, with 12 bases left in between. CDR3 length: 14 amino acids. Germline CDR1 is GTSNPN and CDR2 is SVGIG (reference sequence).

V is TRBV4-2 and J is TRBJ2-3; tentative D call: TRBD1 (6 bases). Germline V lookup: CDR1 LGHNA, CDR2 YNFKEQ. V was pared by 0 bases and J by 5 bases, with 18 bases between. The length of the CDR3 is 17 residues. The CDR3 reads CASSQEGVGGRGDTQYF. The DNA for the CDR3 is TGTGCCAGCAGCCAAGAGGGCGTTGGGGGCCGGGGAGATACGCAGTATTTT.

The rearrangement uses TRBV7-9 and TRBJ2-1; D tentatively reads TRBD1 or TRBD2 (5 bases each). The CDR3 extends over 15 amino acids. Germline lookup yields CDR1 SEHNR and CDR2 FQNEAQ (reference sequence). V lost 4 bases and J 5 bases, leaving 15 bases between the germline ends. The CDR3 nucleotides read TGTGCCAGCAGCTATAACCCGGGACCCAACAATGAGCAGTTCTTC. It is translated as CASSYNPGPNNEQFF.

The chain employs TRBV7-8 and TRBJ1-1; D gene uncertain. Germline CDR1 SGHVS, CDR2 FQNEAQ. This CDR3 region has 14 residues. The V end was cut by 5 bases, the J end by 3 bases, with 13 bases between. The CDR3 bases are TGTGCCAGCAGCCCCCGGAATTTGGACACTGAAGCTTTCTTT. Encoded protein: CASSPRNLDTEAFF.